This is a list of T cell receptor beta chains from one sample in a study of post-analysis software for immune sequencing data. TCRdb re-analysed the PCR reads in MiXCR, keeping a single row per CDR3 protein. Among about 210,000 distinct CDR3 sequences listed, 25% to 35% were seen once. The sample taken for sequencing was blood. The receptors come from a girl aged 2-17 years with multiple sclerosis. CDR3s include the opening cysteine and the closing phenylalanine or tryptophan. The D gene is left open where the match is weak. Part of the rows lack a size; the others show once, few, many or a class for expanded clones.

CASSLAGATYEQYF | TGTGCCAGCAGCTTAGCGGGGGCGACCTACGAGCAGTACTTC | TRBJ2-7 | NA | NA | TRBV7-9
CASSYDRGGNNEQFF | TGTGCCAGCAGTTACGACAGGGGAGGTAACAATGAGCAGTTCTTC | TRBJ2-1 | TRBD1 | few | TRBV3-1
CASSFRTGVHYGYTF | TGTGCCAGCAGTTTTCGGACAGGGGTGCACTATGGCTACACCTTC | TRBJ1-2 | TRBD1 | many | TRBV28
CASTPGGAYGYTF | TGTGCCAGCACTCCGGGGGGGGCCTATGGCTACACCTTC | TRBJ1-2 | NA | many | TRBV12-3/TRBV12-4
CSASLWGQPQHF | TGCAGTGCTAGTTTGTGGGGCCAGCCCCAGCATTTT | TRBJ1-5 | NA | few | TRBV20-1
CASSLDSYYGYTF | TGCGCCAGCAGCTTGGACAGCTACTATGGCTACACCTTC | TRBJ1-2 | NA | NA | TRBV5-1
CASSLVPGGSVNEQFF | TGCGCCAGCAGCTTGGTTCCGGGAGGGTCCGTTAATGAGCAGTTCTTC | TRBJ2-1 | TRBD2 | many | TRBV5-1
CASSGQREITDTQYF | TGTGCCAGCAGCGGCCAGCGGGAAATCACAGATACGCAGTATTTT | TRBJ2-3 | TRBD2 | many | TRBV6-1
CSVERGADEQYF | TGCAGCGTTGAAAGAGGGGCGGACGAGCAGTACTTC | TRBJ2-7 | NA | many | TRBV29-1
CASSPSTVISYEQYF | TGTGCCAGCAGTCCTTCGACAGTAATATCCTACGAGCAGTACTTC | TRBJ2-7 | NA | NA | TRBV27
CASSLDWSGYKPGYEQYF | TGCGCCAGCAGCTTGGACTGGTCGGGTTATAAGCCTGGGTACGAGCAGTACTTC | TRBJ2-7 | NA | many | TRBV5-1
CASSSGIPGTDTQYF | TGTGCCAGCTCTTCCGGGATACCCGGCACAGATACGCAGTATTTT | TRBJ2-3 | NA | NA | TRBV18
CASSQVAGTGAFF | TGTGCCAGCAGCCAAGTAGCGGGCACTGGAGCTTTCTTT | TRBJ1-1 | NA | few | TRBV3-1
CASSLWANYEQYF | TGCGCCAGCAGCTTGTGGGCTAACTACGAGCAGTACTTC | TRBJ2-7 | NA | few | TRBV5-1
CASSLVGGRGETQYF | TGTGCCAGCAGTTTAGTCGGCGGGAGGGGGGAGACCCAGTACTTC | TRBJ2-5 | TRBD2 | few | TRBV28